These 21 T cell receptor beta chains were sequenced from one sample in a study of regulatory T cells in long-lasting Graves disease. Arm-PCR of CDR3 regions and iRepertoire HTBI primers were used to build TCR beta libraries. In TCRdb, the multiplex PCR reads were re-called with MiXCR into one record per CDR3 protein. The sample holds about 450,000 distinct CDR3 sequences, around 15% seen once. Stated time point: newly diagnosed GD, antithyroid drugs for less than 3 months. PBMC-extracted RNA yielded the TCR library. The same sample was also used in a study of T cells in Graves' hyperthyroidism and ophthalmopathy.

Sequencing was performed on peripheral blood mononuclear cells (PBMCs), taken at new diagnosis, from a patient treated with antithyroid drugs. The receptors originated from a woman aged 45-60 years with Graves disease.

This clonotype was seen repeatedly, ten times or more. This rearrangement joins TRBV7-2 to TRBJ2-7; 11 nucleotides line up with TRBD2. The V and J ends lost 6 bases and 3 bases, in that order; junction bases with no gene match: 4. The CDR3 is 14 residues long. Germline CDR1 is SGHTA and CDR2 is FQGNSA. This CDR3 is CASRLAGVIYEQYF. The CDR3 region has the DNA TGTGCCAGCAGACTAGCGGGAGTGATCTACGAGCAGTACTTC.

This clonotype was seen a handful of times. The chain uses TRBV5-1 and TRBJ2-5; 8 nucleotides line up with TRBD1. V shed 0 bases, J shed 4 bases, and the junction held 11 bases outside the gene matches. Germline V CDR1 and CDR2: SGHRS, YFSETQ. CDR3 length: 17 residues. Here the CDR3 reads CASSLAGQGALLETQYF. DNA of the CDR3: TGCGCCAGCAGCTTGGCCGGCCAGGGGGCCCTCTTAGAGACCCAGTACTTC.

The table lists this clonotype with many counts. The chain has TRBV28 and TRBJ2-7, with D perhaps matching TRBD2 (5 bases). This CDR3 comprises 13 residues. With 10 bases removed from V and 2 bases from J, the gap between germline ends came to 15 bases. The germline V gene encodes CDR1 MDHEN and CDR2 SYDVKM. CDR3 nucleotide sequence: TGTGCCACCAACATAGCGCCGGCCTACGAGCAGTACTTC. It is translated as CATNIAPAYEQYF.

This clonotype was detected ten times or more. This chain links TRBV5-1 with TRBJ2-1; 14 bases agree with TRBD2. Germline loops: CDR1 SGHRS, CDR2 YFSETQ. Trimming took 3 bases from V and 9 from J; bases not matched to a gene: 8. CDR3 size: 16 residues. CDR3 region: CASSWGTSGSSGEQFF. The CDR3 nucleotides are TGCGCCAGCAGCTGGGGGACTAGCGGGAGTTCGGGTGAGCAGTTCTTC.

The sample holds many counts of this clonotype. This chain links TRBV11-2 with TRBJ1-1; D gene ambiguous. In germline, CDR1 is SGHAT, CDR2 FQNNGV. CDR3 length equals 15 residues. Trimming removed 5 bases at V and 5 bases at J, with 18 bases between. The CDR3 reads CASSPIPGGRTEAFF. In DNA form, the CDR3 reads TGTGCCAGCAGCCCGATTCCGGGTGGGAGGACTGAAGCTTTCTTT.

This clonotype was observed many times. The chain couples TRBV2 to TRBJ2-3; 7 bases align to TRBD2. Germline lookup yields CDR1 SNHLY and CDR2 FYNNEI. The CDR3 extends over 15 amino acids. V lost 2 bases and J lost 5; bases outside the gene matches: 7. The CDR3 DNA follows: TGTGCCAGCAGTGAACTGGCGGGAGCATTAGATACGCAGTATTTT. Its translation is CASSELAGALDTQYF.

This sequence joins TRBV7-3 and TRBJ1-1; no clear D gene. In germline, CDR1 is SGHTA, CDR2 FQGTGA. Trimming pared 5 bases from V and 2 bases from J, leaving 15 bases between. This CDR3 is 15 amino acids long. The CDR3 DNA follows: TGTGCCAGCAGCCCAGGACCAGCTTCTAACACTGAAGCTTTCTTT. Protein product: CASSPGPASNTEAFF.

This clonotype was picked up many times. The chain uses TRBV20-1 and TRBJ2-1, with D possibly matching TRBD2 (6 bases). Germline CDR1 reads DFQATT; CDR2 reads SNEGSKA (reference sequence). The length of the CDR3 is 13 residues. V gave up 0 bases and J gave up 3 bases, with 6 bases separating them. CDR3 DNA sequence: TGCAGTGCTAGAGAGCGGGACTACAATGAGCAGTTCTTC. Protein product: CSARERDYNEQFF.

This clonotype was recorded at least ten times. The chain employs TRBV3-1 and TRBJ2-7; perhaps TRBD2 as D (6 bases). V lost 3 bases, J lost 3 bases, and 15 bases lay in between. CDR3 length: 15 amino acids. The V gene's germline CDR1 is LGHDT and CDR2 YNNKEL (reference sequence). The CDR3 is CASSQEGLDYYEQYF. The CDR3 DNA follows: TGTGCCAGCAGCCAGGAGGGTCTGGACTACTACGAGCAGTACTTC.

This clonotype was counted only a few times. This sequence joins TRBV9 and TRBJ2-7, with 10 bases that match TRBD1. The CDR3 consists of 13 residues. Germline CDR1 and CDR2: SGDLS and YYNGEE. V dropped 3 bases and J dropped 6; count of bases not matched to a gene: 3. CDR3 region: CASSAGQGREQYF. The CDR3 region has the DNA TGTGCCAGCAGCGCGGGACAGGGGCGCGAGCAGTACTTC.

This clonotype appeared a single time. The chain uses TRBV14 and TRBJ2-1, with D maybe TRBD2 (5 bases). CDR3 length: 15 residues. CDR1 SGHDN and CDR2 FVKESK come from the germline V gene. Between the trimmed V and J ends, which lost 4 bases and 2 bases, there was a span of 12 bases. In DNA form, the CDR3 reads TGTGCCAGCAGCCGTACTAGTCTCACCTACAATGAGCAGTTCTTC. This gives the protein CASSRTSLTYNEQFF.

This clonotype has a count of ten or more. The genes are TRBV29-1 and TRBJ2-1; D may be TRBD1 (6 bases). This CDR3 spans 16 amino acids. Trimming shortened V by 1 base and J by 0 bases, and 13 bases separated the two germline ends. Per germline, CDR1 SQVTM and CDR2 ANQGSEA. The CDR3 spells CSVEGEQGSSYNEQFF. Here the CDR3 DNA reads TGCAGCGTTGAAGGCGAACAGGGTAGCTCCTACAATGAGCAGTTCTTC.

J is TRBJ2-1 and V is TRBV3-1; tentative D call: TRBD1 (6 bases). Germline CDR1 and CDR2: LGHDT and YNNKEL (reference sequence). Trimming pared 5 bases from V and 8 bases from J, leaving 10 bases between. The CDR3 has 12 residues. CDR3 loop: CASSSYRDEQFF. Here the CDR3 DNA reads TGTGCCAGCAGCTCATACAGGGATGAGCAGTTCTTC.

This clonotype was detected many times. The chain links TRBV9 to TRBJ2-1, with 9 bases identical to TRBD1. The CDR3 consists of 15 residues. V shed 6 bases, J shed 8 bases, and the junction held 12 bases outside the gene matches. Germline CDR1 is SGDLS and CDR2 is YYNGEE. The DNA of the CDR3 is TGTGCCAGCACCACAACCGGGACAGGGCAGGATGAGCAGTTCTTC. It encodes CASTTTGTGQDEQFF.

The chain is built from TRBV30 and TRBJ1-1; D not certain. Germline CDR1 GTSNPN, CDR2 SVGIG (reference sequence). CDR3 length equals 14 residues. V was clipped by 3 bases and J by 3 bases, with 14 bases between them. CDR3 sequence (DNA): TGTGCCTGGAGCAGACGAGGGTGGGACACTGAAGCTTTCTTT. As protein: CAWSRRGWDTEAFF.

This clonotype has only a few counts. The V gene is TRBV12-3 or TRBV12-4, the J gene TRBJ1-2; D remains unclear. Trimming stripped 3 bases from V and 2 bases from J, with 10 bases between. The length of the CDR3 is 14 residues. CDR3 amino acids: CASSFMMGNYGYTF. The DNA of the CDR3 is TGTGCCAGCAGTTTCATGATGGGGAACTATGGCTACACCTTC.

This clonotype has ten or more counts. The chain couples TRBV5-1 to TRBJ2-7, with 13 bases matching TRBD2. Germline-derived CDR1 and CDR2 are SGHRS and YFSETQ. Trimming at V came to 2 bases and at J to 4 bases, leaving 3 bases not matched to a gene. There are 15 residues in the CDR3. CDR3 in amino acids: CASSFGTSGEYEQYF. The CDR3, as DNA: TGCGCCAGCAGCTTCGGGACTAGCGGGGAGTACGAGCAGTACTTC.

This clonotype has at least ten counts. J is TRBJ1-1 and V is TRBV6-5; no reliable D call. V lost 2 bases, J lost 1 base, and 8 bases lay in between. Germline CDR1 MNHEY, CDR2 SVGAGI. The CDR3 extends over 14 amino acids. Here the CDR3 DNA reads TGTGCCAGCAGTTACCAGGCGGCGAACACTGAAGCTTTCTTT. It translates to CASSYQAANTEAFF.

This clonotype has just a few counts. The chain joins TRBV5-1 to TRBJ1-4, with D possibly matching TRBD1 (5 bases). The CDR3 spans 15 residues. CDR1 and CDR2 from the germline V gene are SGHRS and YFSETQ. Trimming left V 4 bases short and J 6 bases short, with 16 bases between. The CDR3 DNA follows: TGCGCCAGCAGCCCAACCAGGGAGAGTTATGAAAAACTGTTTTTT. The encoded protein is CASSPTRESYEKLFF. The complete variable domain, with remaining parts taken from reference TRBV5-1 and TRBJ1-4, reads KAGVTQTPRYLIKTRGQQVTLSCSPISGHRSVSWYQQTPGQGLQFLFEYFSETQRNKGNFPGRFSGRQFSNSRSEMNVSTLELGDSALYLCASSPTRESYEKLFFGSGTQLSVL.

This chain connects TRBV5-5 to TRBJ1-1, with a tentative D call TRBD1 (5 bases). CDR1 and CDR2 from the germline V gene are SGHKS and YYEKEE (reference sequence). The CDR3 extends over 15 amino acids. V dropped 4 bases and J dropped 2 bases, with 15 bases sitting between them. This CDR3 reads CASSQGVEINTEAFF. CDR3 in DNA: TGTGCCAGCAGCCAAGGGGTAGAGATCAACACTGAAGCTTTCTTT.

This clonotype was picked up a small number of times. The genes are TRBV7-2 and TRBJ2-5; 11 bases agree with TRBD2. CDR1 SGHTA and CDR2 FQGNSA come from the germline V gene. J gave up 5 bases and V 6 bases, and 5 bases lay outside the gene matches. The CDR3 totals 14 residues. The CDR3 nucleotides are TGTGCCAGCAGAATAGCGGGAGGGATGGAGACCCAGTACTTC. This translates into CASRIAGGMETQYF. Using reference TRBV7-2 and TRBJ2-5 for the parts outside the CDR3, the full variable domain is GAGVSQSPSNKVTEKGKDVELRCDPISGHTALYWYRQSLGQGLEFLIYFQGNSAPDKSGLPSDRFSAERTGGSVSTLTIQRTQQEDSAVYLCASRIAGGMETQYFGPGTRLLVL.